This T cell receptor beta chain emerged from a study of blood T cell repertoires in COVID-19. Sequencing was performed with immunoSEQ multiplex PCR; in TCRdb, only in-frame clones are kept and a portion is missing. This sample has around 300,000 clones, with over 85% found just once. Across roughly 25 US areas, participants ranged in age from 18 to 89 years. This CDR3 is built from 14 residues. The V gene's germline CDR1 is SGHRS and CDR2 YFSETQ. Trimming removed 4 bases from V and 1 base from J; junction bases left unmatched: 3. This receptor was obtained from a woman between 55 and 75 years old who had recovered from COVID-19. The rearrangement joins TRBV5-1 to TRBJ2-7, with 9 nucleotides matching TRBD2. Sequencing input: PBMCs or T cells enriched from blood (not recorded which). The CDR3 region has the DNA TGCGCCAGCAGCACGGGACTAGCTTCCTACGAGCAGTACTTC. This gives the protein CASSTGLASYEQYF.